These T cell receptor beta chains were read from a single sample in a study of T cell responses to AZD1222 COVID-19 vaccine. Repertoires were generated with immunoSEQ multiplex PCR, while TCRdb's copy carries only in-frame clones and drops some. The table records around 120,000 clones, 88% of them present only once. Sequencing was performed on peripheral blood, taken 28 days after the second AZD1222 dose. Every receptor here comes from an adult who received the AZD1222 COVID-19 vaccine. CDR3s include the opening cysteine and the closing phenylalanine or tryptophan. A D gene is named only where the DNA matches it firmly. A clone size is listed for some rows: how often the clone was seen (once, few, many), or a class if it is expanded.

d_gene	v_gene	abundance	j_gene	CDR3nt	CDR3aa
NA	TRBV6-6	NA	TRBJ1-6	TGTGCCAGCAGTTACGAACGGACCTATTCACCCCTCCACTTT	CASSYERTYSPLHF
NA	TRBV7-2	NA	TRBJ2-5	TGTGCCAGCAGCTTGGAGGGCTGGGGCAGGATACAAGAGACCCAGTACTTC	CASSLEGWGRIQETQYF
NA	TRBV7-8	NA	TRBJ1-1	TGTGCCAGCAGCTTATGGGCAGAGAACACTGAAGCTTTCTTT	CASSLWAENTEAFF
TRBD1	TRBV6-1	NA	TRBJ2-1	TGTGCCAGCAGTGAGTGGGACAGGGTTCAGTGGTTCTTC	CASSEWDRVQWFF
TRBD2	TRBV10-3	few	TRBJ2-3	TGTGCCATCAGTGGCGTTATGGTAGCGGGCCAGACTAGCACAGATACGCAGTATTTT	CAISGVMVAGQTSTDTQYF
NA	TRBV5-1	NA	TRBJ2-5	TGCGCCAGCAGCTTGGTATTTAGGGGCCAAGAGACCCAGTACTTC	CASSLVFRGQETQYF
NA	TRBV5-1	NA	TRBJ2-7	TGCGCCAGCAGCTTGGGCCAGCAGAGCTCCTACGAGCAGTACTTC	CASSLGQQSSYEQYF
NA	TRBV28	NA	TRBJ2-7	TGTGCCAGCAGCTATCCAACAGGGTTGGCCTACGAGCAGTACTTC	CASSYPTGLAYEQYF
TRBD2	TRBV3-1/TRBV3-2	NA	TRBJ2-2	TGTGCCAGCAGCCCCTTACTAGCGGGAGGTGTAACCGGGGAGCTGTTTTTT	CASSPLLAGGVTGELFF
NA	TRBV7-3	NA	TRBJ1-2	TGTGCCAGCAGCTTAACGCGGGAAGACCGCTATGGCTACACCTTC	CASSLTREDRYGYTF
NA	TRBV5-6	many	TRBJ1-1	TGTGCCAGCAGCCTGAGGGGGACTGAAGCTTTCTTT	CASSLRGTEAFF
NA	TRBV7-3	few	TRBJ1-6	TGTGCCAGCAGCTTAGTAGCAGGGACGAATTCACCCCTCCACTTT	CASSLVAGTNSPLHF
NA	TRBV28	NA	TRBJ1-1	TGTGCCAGCAGTTTGGTGGGGGGGAACACTGAAGCTTTCTTT	CASSLVGGNTEAFF
NA	TRBV6-5	NA	TRBJ1-4	TGTGCCAGCCACGGGAGTGCTATAGGGGAAAAACTGTTTTTT	CASHGSAIGEKLFF
TRBD1	TRBV6-2/TRBV6-3	NA	TRBJ1-1	TGTGCCAGCAGCCGGGACAGGGGCTCCAAGCTACCTGAAGCTTTCTTT	CASSRDRGSKLPEAFF
NA	TRBV7-3	NA	TRBJ2-6	TGTGCCAGCAGTACCAGGATCTCTGGGGCCAACGTCCTGACTTTC	CASSTRISGANVLTF
TRBD2	TRBV6-2/TRBV6-3	NA	TRBJ2-1	TGTGCCAGCAGCCGTGAAAGACTAGCGGGCGCCTACAATGAGCAGTTCTTC	CASSRERLAGAYNEQFF
NA	TRBV9	NA	TRBJ1-1	TGTGCCAGCAGCGGTACAGGCTTGAACACTGAAGCTTTCTTT	CASSGTGLNTEAFF
NA	TRBV14	NA	TRBJ2-7	TGTGCCAGCAGCCAAGAATTGACGGGGTCTCAGTACTTC	CASSQELTGSQYF
NA	TRBV18	NA	TRBJ1-2	TGTGCCAGCTCACCAAGGACAGAGCCCATATATGGCTACACCTTC	CASSPRTEPIYGYTF
NA	TRBV15	few	TRBJ2-2	TGTGCCACCAGCAGAGCCAGGGCCGGGGAGCTGTTTTTT	CATSRARAGELFF
NA	TRBV2	NA	TRBJ2-1	TGTGCCACCAAGAATTCGGGACTCCTCTACAATGAGCAGTTCTTC	CATKNSGLLYNEQFF
NA	TRBV5-8	NA	TRBJ2-1	TGTGCCAGCAGGTCTAGAGGGACCTACAATGAGCAGTTCTTC	CASRSRGTYNEQFF
TRBD1	TRBV7-9	NA	TRBJ1-2	TGTGCCAGCAGCTCACAACAGGGGGAAGGCTACACCTTC	CASSSQQGEGYTF
TRBD1	TRBV5-5	NA	TRBJ1-4	TGTGCCAGCAGCGTGGAACCGGGACAGTATGAAAAACTGTTTTTT	CASSVEPGQYEKLFF
NA	TRBV7-2	once	TRBJ1-4	TGTGCCAGCAGCCGTGGCAGGGTAGAGGAAAAACTGTTTTTT	CASSRGRVEEKLFF
NA	TRBV9	NA	TRBJ1-1	TGTGCCAGCAGCGTAGTAGAGGGGCTTAGGGTGAACACTGAAGCTTTCTTT	CASSVVEGLRVNTEAFF
NA	TRBV7-2	NA	TRBJ1-2	TGTGCCAGCAGCCGAGACAGGAACTATGGCTACACCTTC	CASSRDRNYGYTF
NA	TRBV6-5	NA	TRBJ2-3	TGTGCCAGCAGTTACTCGATCTTCACAGATACGCAGTATTTT	CASSYSIFTDTQYF
NA	TRBV5-5	few	TRBJ1-5	TGTGCCAGCAGCTTAGCGGGATATCAGCCCCAGCATTTT	CASSLAGYQPQHF
TRBD2	TRBV4-1	NA	TRBJ2-3	TGCGCCAGCAGCCAAGTGGTGGGACTGGGAGGGGATACGCAGTATTTT	CASSQVVGLGGDTQYF
TRBD1	TRBV15	NA	TRBJ2-2	TGTGCCACCAGCAGCGGGGACAGGGTGACCGGGGAGCTGTTTTTT	CATSSGDRVTGELFF
NA	TRBV18	NA	TRBJ1-2	TGTGCCAGCTCACCACAGAGAAAAGGGGAAGTGAACTATGGCTACACCTTC	CASSPQRKGEVNYGYTF
NA	TRBV18	NA	TRBJ1-2	TGTGCCAGCTCACCACAGGGGGGCTACACCTTC	CASSPQGGYTF
TRBD2	TRBV20-1	NA	TRBJ2-3	TGCAGTGCTAGTTCTGGGACTAGCGGATACACAGATACGCAGTATTTT	CSASSGTSGYTDTQYF
NA	TRBV7-2	once	TRBJ1-3	TGTGCCAGCAGCTTAATGGGTAGCACAGGGAGTCCTGGAAACACCATATATTTT	CASSLMGSTGSPGNTIYF
NA	TRBV28	NA	TRBJ2-7	TGTGCCAGCAGTTTGGTTGACGGGAGCGGCGACGAGCAGTACTTC	CASSLVDGSGDEQYF